The 4 T cell receptor beta chains given below trace back to one sample, sequenced in a study of cytomegalovirus exposure and HLA in healthy donors. PCR primers comprised 60 Vbeta and 13 Jbeta primers. Clones were sequenced by immunoSEQ multiplex PCR, and TCRdb holds only the in-frame ones, with some missing. The table records approximately 77,000 clones, around 78% of them present only once. The sample comprised PBMCs. Receptors were obtained from a middle-aged man in good health and CMV-seronegative.

The chain uses TRBV4-1 and TRBJ2-4; 7 positions agree with TRBD1. This CDR3 region has 15 residues. Germline CDR1 reads MGHRA; CDR2 reads YSYEKL. With V trimmed by 3 bases and J by 2 bases, 4 bases remained unmatched. The CDR3 reads CASSQETGTKNIQYF. The CDR3 DNA is TGCGCCAGCAGCCAGGAGACAGGGACCAAAAACATTCAGTACTTC.

This chain joins TRBV10-3 and TRBJ2-3, with 10 bases fitting TRBD2. V shed 3 bases and J 5 bases; nucleotides not matched to a gene: 5. The CDR3 contains 15 residues. The germline CDR1 and CDR2 sequences are ENHRY and SYGVKD. CDR3 DNA: TGTGCCATCAGTGACGTACTAGCGGGACGAGATACGCAGTATTTT. Translating gives CAISDVLAGRDTQYF.

The chain combines TRBV2 with TRBJ1-6; D is possibly TRBD1 (5 bases). Germline lookup yields CDR1 SNHLY and CDR2 FYNNEI. The CDR3 totals 15 residues. With 6 bases removed from V and 5 bases from J, the gap between germline ends came to 14 bases. CDR3 sequence: CASSLGRLDNSPLHF. The CDR3 nucleotides are TGTGCCAGCAGCCTGGGGCGTTTGGATAATTCACCCCTCCACTTT.

This chain joins TRBV11-3 and TRBJ1-1, with 9 bases that match TRBD1. Per the germline V gene, CDR1 is SGHNT and CDR2 is YENEEA. The CDR3 totals 15 residues. Trimming removed 5 bases from V and 3 bases from J; junction bases left unmatched: 7. The CDR3 DNA follows: TGTGCCAGCAGCGAAAACAGGGGGCGAGACACTGAAGCTTTCTTT. Residues: CASSENRGRDTEAFF.